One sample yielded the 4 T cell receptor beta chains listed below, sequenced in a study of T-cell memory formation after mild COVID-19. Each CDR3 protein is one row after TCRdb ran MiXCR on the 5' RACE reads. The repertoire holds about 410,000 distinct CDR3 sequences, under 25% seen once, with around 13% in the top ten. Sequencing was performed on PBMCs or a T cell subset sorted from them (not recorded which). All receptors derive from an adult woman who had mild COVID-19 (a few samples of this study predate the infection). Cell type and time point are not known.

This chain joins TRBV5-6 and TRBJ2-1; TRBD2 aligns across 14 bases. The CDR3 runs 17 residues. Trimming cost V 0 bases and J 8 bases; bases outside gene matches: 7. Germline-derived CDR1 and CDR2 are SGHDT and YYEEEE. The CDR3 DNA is TGTGCCAGCAGCTTGGCCGGGGGACTAGCGGGAGTCCATGAGCAGTTCTTC. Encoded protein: CASSLAGGLAGVHEQFF.

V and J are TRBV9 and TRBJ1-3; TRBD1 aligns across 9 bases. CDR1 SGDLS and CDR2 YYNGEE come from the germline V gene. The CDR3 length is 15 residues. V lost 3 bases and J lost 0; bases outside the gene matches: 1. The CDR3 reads CASSATGGSGNTIYF. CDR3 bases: TGTGCCAGCAGCGCGACAGGGGGCTCTGGAAACACCATATATTTT.

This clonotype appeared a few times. CDR3 sequence (DNA): TGTGCCACCAGTGATTCTTGGACTAGCGGTCCCTACGAGCAGTACTTC. Translating gives CATSDSWTSGPYEQYF. The J gene is TRBJ2-7, the V gene TRBV24-1; 10 bases map to TRBD2. This CDR3 spans 16 amino acids. Germline lookup yields CDR1 KGHDR and CDR2 SFDVKD. J was trimmed by 2 bases and V by 2 bases; bases with no gene match: 5.

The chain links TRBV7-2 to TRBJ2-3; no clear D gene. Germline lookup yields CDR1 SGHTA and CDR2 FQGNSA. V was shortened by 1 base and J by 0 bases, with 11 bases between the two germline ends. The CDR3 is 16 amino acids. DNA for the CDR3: TGTGCCAGCAGCTTAGGAGATTCGTGGAGCACAGATACGCAGTATTTT. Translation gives CASSLGDSWSTDTQYF.